This TCR beta chain was sequenced in a study of blood T cell repertoires in COVID-19 (dated by TCRdb to the early 2020s). In terms of the full investigation: Collaborator samples came from the United States, Italy and Spain and covered acute and convalescent phases of COVID-19. The prospective study material was composed of cDNA or gDNA derived from T cells, B-cell-depleted T cells, or PBMCs. The dataset comprised deeply sampled blood TCRbeta repertoires from subjects exposed to, actively infected with, or recovered from COVID-19. The repertoires were released in a freely available public database intended as a resource for research on the immune response to SARS-CoV-2. Samples came from the ongoing ImmuneRACE study (first 160 participants) plus 1,254 subjects from 6 global collaborators. A de-identified subject ID, COVID-19 status, age in years and sex were almost always included in the sample metadata. HLA class I and class II types, where available, came from metadata supplied by the sample provider rather than from assay-based typing.

Reading from cysteine to phenylalanine, the CDR3 counts 15 amino acids. The sequence is cut down to CDR3 DNA, 45 bases in frame from base 1. As encoded in the germline V gene, CDR1 is MDHEN while CDR2 is SYDVKM. The germline V and J ends show losses of 6 bases and 4 bases respectively, and no gene match explains 6 bases of the junction. This clone was seen once. Its recognized antigen is unknown. No much larger clone exists at a distance of one base, and base qualities are not known. Study-wide findings and limitations: The amount of clinical and demographic metadata varied by source and participant and was provided uncurated.

The immunoSEQ Assay, a bias-controlled multiplex PCR, was used to amplify TCRbeta CDR3 regions from genomic DNA. The published analysis was carried out like this. Nucleated cell counts per sample were estimated from amplification of reference gene primers within the assay. To quantify the absolute abundance of each unique TCRbeta CDR3 rearrangement, sequence reads were collapsed and filtered. For each sample, productive Simpson clonality was calculated as the square root of Simpson's diversity index across productive rearrangements. This is the immuneACCESS table as TCRdb keeps it, with only in-frame sequences that have V and J called. A part of the clones is gone; compared with another copy, unresolved V genes explain less than half, and the rest is unexplained. That table supplies the V and J calls and clone size; D and trimming were determined from the DNA. The sample table contains a few hundred thousand clones; only one count was recorded for roughly 81% of them. The ten largest clones capture about 6.2% of the sample.

In the prospective study, participants were about 18 to 95 years old, resided in around 25 geographic areas of the United States, and were enrolled through a virtual design. In the prospective study, cohorts were assigned on the basis of participant-reported clinical history obtained from a screening survey and a study questionnaire. A participant counted as exposed if, within 2 weeks of entering the study, that participant had been in contact with someone who had a PCR-confirmed or clinician-diagnosed COVID-19 case. Each participant in the prospective study had whole blood, serum and a nasopharyngeal or oropharyngeal swab collected by mobile phlebotomists. Over a roughly 2-month period, participants in the prospective study had the option of providing additional blood draws and questionnaires. Blood samples from the prospective study were shipped frozen or at room temperature prior to DNA extraction.

The receptor was derived from a woman aged 50 to 65 who had been exposed to COVID-19. Sample: PBMCs or T cells enriched from blood (not recorded which). The chain uses TRBV28 and TRBJ2-1, with TRBD1 matching 10 junction bases. The base sequence is TGTGCCAGCAGGCCCGGGACAGGGGATTACAATGAGCAGTTCTTC. This yields the protein CASRPGTGDYNEQFF.